This T cell receptor beta chain was documented in a study of spatial heterogeneity in lung cancer. Study observations and caveats: Within tumors, counts of expanded alpha and beta TCRs tracked tumor mutation counts.

TCRdb called the 5' RACE reads again in MiXCR, with one record for every CDR3 protein. The sample yields 9,000 to 13,000 distinct CDR3 sequences, around 10% seen once. Time point given: sample taken at primary tumor resection. This clonotype is deemed medium-sized. What it binds is not known. The CDR3 runs to 14 residues. Germline CDR1 is SGHRS and CDR2 is YFSETQ. V was shortened by 0 bases and J by 3 bases, with 8 bases between the two germline ends. The chain recombines TRBV5-1 with TRBJ2-3; D remains unclear. This receptor was taken from a female donor with early-stage non-small cell lung cancer. Sequencing was performed on lung tumor tissue, taken at surgery. The CDR3 DNA follows: TGCGCCAGCAGCTTGGGAGGTGGGACAGATACGCAGTATTTT. It is translated as CASSLGGGTDTQYF.